This T cell receptor (beta chain) was sequenced for a study of T cells after yellow fever vaccination. The V and J ends lost 4 bases and 4 bases respectively, with 11 bases between them. CDR1 is MDHEN, CDR2 SYDVKM, per germline. The length of the CDR3 is 13 residues. This clonotype was detected ten times or more. TCRdb re-analysed the 5' RACE reads in MiXCR, keeping a single row per CDR3 protein. The table records 350,000 to 450,000 distinct CDR3 sequences, 6.2% of them present only once. The V gene is TRBV28, the J gene TRBJ2-7; unclear D gene. This TCR was recovered from a man in his thirties or forties who received the YFV17D yellow fever vaccine. The sequences come from PBMCs, collected 5 days after the yellow fever booster vaccination. The CDR3 nucleotides read TGTGCCAGCAGTTGGCTCAAGGGTTACGAGCAGTACTTC. Residues: CASSWLKGYEQYF.